This TCR beta chain was sequenced during a study of chemoradiotherapy in HPV16-positive cancers. Trimming cost V 8 bases and J 7 bases, with 15 bases left between them. Per germline, CDR1 DFQATT and CDR2 SNEGSKA (reference sequence). The CDR3 sequence is 11 residues long. Only in-frame clones appear in the TCRdb table, and some are missing; sequencing was by immunoSEQ multiplex PCR. The repertoire includes 990 or so clones, around 70% of them detected once, and approximately 15% sits in the top ten. This material consisted of tumor tissue, taken from a patient who underwent chemoradiotherapy. The source of this sequence is a human donor with HPV-associated anogenital cancer. This chain connects TRBV20-1 to TRBJ2-7; D gene uncertain. The CDR3 region is CSCYRNGEQYF. CDR3 sequence (DNA): TGCAGTTGTTACAGAAACGGAGAGCAGTACTTC.